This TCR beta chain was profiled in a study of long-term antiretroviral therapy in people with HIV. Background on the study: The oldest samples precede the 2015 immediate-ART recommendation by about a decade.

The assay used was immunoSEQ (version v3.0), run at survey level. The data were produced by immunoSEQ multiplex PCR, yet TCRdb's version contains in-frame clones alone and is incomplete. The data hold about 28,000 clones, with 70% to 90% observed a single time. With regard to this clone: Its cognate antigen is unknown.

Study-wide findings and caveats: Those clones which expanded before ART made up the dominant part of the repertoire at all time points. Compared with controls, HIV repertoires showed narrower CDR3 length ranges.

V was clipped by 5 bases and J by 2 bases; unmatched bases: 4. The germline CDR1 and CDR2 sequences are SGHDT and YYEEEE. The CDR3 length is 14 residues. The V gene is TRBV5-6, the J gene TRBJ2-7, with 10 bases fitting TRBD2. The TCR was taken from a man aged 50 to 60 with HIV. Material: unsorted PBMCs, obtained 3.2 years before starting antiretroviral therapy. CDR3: CASRSLAGAYEQYF. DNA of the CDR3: TGTGCCAGCAGATCCCTAGCGGGAGCCTACGAGCAGTACTTC.